These 4 T cell receptor beta chains came from one sample sequenced in a study of regulatory T cells in long-lasting Graves disease. CDR3-region Arm-PCR and iRepertoire HTBI primers produced the TCR beta libraries. TCRdb re-called the multiplex PCR reads through MiXCR, storing one row per CDR3 protein. The table shows about 470,000 distinct CDR3 sequences, with 20% to 25% occurring only once. Time point: persistent/refractory GD, antithyroid drugs over 5 years with positive TRAb. RNA isolated from PBMCs was used to make the TCR library. The material sequenced was peripheral blood mononuclear cells (PBMCs), taken when the disease was refractory, from a patient treated with antithyroid drugs. Every receptor here comes from a female donor with Graves disease.

This clonotype has a count of ten or more. V and J are TRBV6-1 and TRBJ2-7; TRBD1 agrees at 10 bases. CDR1 is MNHNS, CDR2 SASEGT, per germline. The CDR3 length is 14 residues. V lost 6 bases and J lost 7; bases outside the gene matches: 9. The CDR3 protein is CASRSTGGKEEQYF. DNA of the CDR3: TGTGCCAGCAGATCGACAGGGGGCAAAGAAGAGCAGTACTTC.

The genes are TRBV5-1 and TRBJ2-7; possible D gene TRBD2, 5 bases. This CDR3 contains 19 residues. V lost 6 bases to trimming and J lost 2 bases, with 30 bases between them. Germline assignment: CDR1 SGHRS and CDR2 YFSETQ. This chain's CDR3 is CASNAQLGSGGRATYEQYF. The CDR3 DNA reads TGCGCCAGCAACGCGCAGCTTGGTAGTGGAGGAAGAGCTACCTACGAGCAGTACTTC.

This clonotype has a handful of counts. CDR3 nucleotides: TGTGCCAGCAGCCCTCGGGACACTAACTACGAGCAGTACTTC. It translates to CASSPRDTNYEQYF. The rearrangement links TRBV7-9 to TRBJ2-7, with D possibly matching TRBD1 (6 bases). The CDR3 sequence is 14 residues long. Trimming left V 5 bases short and J 3 bases short, with 14 bases between. Germline V gene lookup returns CDR1 SEHNR and CDR2 FQNEAQ (reference sequence).

The chain joins TRBV10-3 to TRBJ1-1, with 7 bases fitting TRBD1. V trimming: 3 bases; J trimming: 5 bases; junction bases outside the gene matches: 3. Germline CDR1 is ENHRY and CDR2 is SYGVKD. CDR3 size: 13 residues. The CDR3: CAISEQGYTEAFF. In nucleotides, the CDR3 is TGTGCCATCAGTGAACAGGGGTATACTGAAGCTTTCTTT.